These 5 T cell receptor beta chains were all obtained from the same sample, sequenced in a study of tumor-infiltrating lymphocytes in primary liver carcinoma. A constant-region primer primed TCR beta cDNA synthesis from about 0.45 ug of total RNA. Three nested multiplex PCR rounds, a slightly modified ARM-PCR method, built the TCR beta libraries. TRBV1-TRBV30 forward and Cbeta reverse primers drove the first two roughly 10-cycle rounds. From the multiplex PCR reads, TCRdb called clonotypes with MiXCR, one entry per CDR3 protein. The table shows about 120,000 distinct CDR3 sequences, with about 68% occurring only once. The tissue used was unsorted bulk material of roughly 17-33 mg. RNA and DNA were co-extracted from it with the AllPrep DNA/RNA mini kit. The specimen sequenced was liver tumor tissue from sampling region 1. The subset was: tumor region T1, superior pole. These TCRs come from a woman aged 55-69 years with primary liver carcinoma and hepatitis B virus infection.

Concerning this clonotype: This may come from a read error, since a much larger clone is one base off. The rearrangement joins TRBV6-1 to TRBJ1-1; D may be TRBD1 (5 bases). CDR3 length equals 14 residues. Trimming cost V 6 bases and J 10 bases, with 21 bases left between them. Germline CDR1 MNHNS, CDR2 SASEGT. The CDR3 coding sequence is TGTGCCAGCAGAGGGGTTGGGTCCGTCCCTGGAGCTTTCTTT. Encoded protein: CASRGVGSVPGAFF.

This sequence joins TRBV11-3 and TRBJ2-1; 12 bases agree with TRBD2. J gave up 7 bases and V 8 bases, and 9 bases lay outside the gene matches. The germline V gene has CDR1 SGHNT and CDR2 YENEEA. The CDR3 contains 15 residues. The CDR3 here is CASGKTSGSGNEQFF. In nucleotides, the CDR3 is TGTGCCAGCGGCAAGACTAGCGGGAGTGGGAATGAGCAGTTCTTC.

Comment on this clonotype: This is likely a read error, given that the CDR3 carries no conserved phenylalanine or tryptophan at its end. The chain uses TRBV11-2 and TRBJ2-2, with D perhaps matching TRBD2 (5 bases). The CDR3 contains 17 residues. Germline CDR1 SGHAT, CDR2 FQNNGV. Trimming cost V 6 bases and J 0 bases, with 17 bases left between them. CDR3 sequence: CASSFPRLHANTGELFL. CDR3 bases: TGTGCCAGCAGTTTCCCCCGACTACACGCGAACACCGGGGAGCTGTTTCTT.

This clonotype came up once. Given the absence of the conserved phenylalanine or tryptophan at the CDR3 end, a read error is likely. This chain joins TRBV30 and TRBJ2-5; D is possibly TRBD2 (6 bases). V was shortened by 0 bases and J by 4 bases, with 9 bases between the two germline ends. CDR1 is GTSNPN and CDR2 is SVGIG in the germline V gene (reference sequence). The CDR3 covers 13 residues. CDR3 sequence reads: CAWSVGGRETQYL. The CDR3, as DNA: TGTGCCTGGAGTGTGGGAGGTAGAGAGACCCAGTACCTC.

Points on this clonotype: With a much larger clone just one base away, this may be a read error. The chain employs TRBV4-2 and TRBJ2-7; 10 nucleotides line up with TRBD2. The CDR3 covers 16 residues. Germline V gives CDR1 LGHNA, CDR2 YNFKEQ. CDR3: CASSRVQREGSYEHYF. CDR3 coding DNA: TGTGCCAGCAGCCGGGTCCAGCGGGAGGGCTCCTACGAGCACTACTTC.